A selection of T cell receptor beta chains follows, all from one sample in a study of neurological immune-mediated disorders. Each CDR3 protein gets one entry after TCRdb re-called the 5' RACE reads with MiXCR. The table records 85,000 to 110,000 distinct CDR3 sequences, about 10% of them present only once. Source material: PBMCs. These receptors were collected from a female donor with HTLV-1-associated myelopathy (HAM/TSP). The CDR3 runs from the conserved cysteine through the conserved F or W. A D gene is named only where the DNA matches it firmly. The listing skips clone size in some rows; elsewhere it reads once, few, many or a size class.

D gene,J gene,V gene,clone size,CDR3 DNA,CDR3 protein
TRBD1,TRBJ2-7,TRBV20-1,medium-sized,TGCAGTGCTCGGACAGGTGGACTCTACGAGCAGTACTTC,CSARTGGLYEQYF
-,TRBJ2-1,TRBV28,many,TGTGCCAGCAGTTTCCGAGCAGGGAAGGGTAGGGATGAGCAGTTCTTC,CASSFRAGKGRDEQFF
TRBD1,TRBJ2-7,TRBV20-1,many,TGCAGTGCTGACAGGGACAGGGGAACCTACGAGCAGTACTTC,CSADRDRGTYEQYF
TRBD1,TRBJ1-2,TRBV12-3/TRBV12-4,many,TGTGCCAGCAGCCAGGACAGGGTAGGGTATGGCTACACCTTC,CASSQDRVGYGYTF
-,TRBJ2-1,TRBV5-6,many,TGTGCCAGCAGTCTGCGACGGGAGAATGAGCAGTTCTTC,CASSLRRENEQFF
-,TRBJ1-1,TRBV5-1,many,TGCGCCAGCAGCTTGGTTGGGCAGGGGTTAAGGCGCACTGAAGCTTTCTTT,CASSLVGQGLRRTEAFF
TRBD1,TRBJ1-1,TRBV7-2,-,TGTGCCAGCAGCCCACAGGGGTTGAACACTGAAGCTTTCTTT,CASSPQGLNTEAFF
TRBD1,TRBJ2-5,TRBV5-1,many,TGCGCCAGCAGCTTCCGACAGGGCGGCCCGGCCCAGTACTTC,CASSFRQGGPAQYF
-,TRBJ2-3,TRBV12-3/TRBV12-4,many,TGTGCCAGCAGGCGGACAGTCACAGATACGCAGTATTTT,CASRRTVTDTQYF
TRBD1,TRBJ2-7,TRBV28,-,TGTGCCAGCAGGCTCCGGGACAGGGTTTCCCACGAGCAGTACTTC,CASRLRDRVSHEQYF
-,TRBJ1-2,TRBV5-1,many,TGCGCCAGCAGCCAAGGGGGATCGGCCTATGGCTACACCTTC,CASSQGGSAYGYTF
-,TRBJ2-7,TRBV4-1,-,TGCGCCATCAGCCAAGATCTGCGGTGGACCCTAGAGCAGTACTTC,CAISQDLRWTLEQYF
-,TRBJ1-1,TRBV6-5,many,TGTGCCAGCAGTCACTCAATCAGCGGAGAAGCTTTCTTT,CASSHSISGEAFF
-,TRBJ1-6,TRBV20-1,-,TGCAGTGCTAGAACGACCAAGAGCTCCTATAATTCACCCCTCCACTTT,CSARTTKSSYNSPLHF
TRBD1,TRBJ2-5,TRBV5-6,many,TGTGCCAGCAGCTCTTCAGGGGGCTCGGAGACCCAGTACTTC,CASSSSGGSETQYF
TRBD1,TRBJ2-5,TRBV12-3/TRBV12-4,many,TGTGCCAGCAGTCGGAAGACAGGGGGCACAGAGACCCAGTACTTC,CASSRKTGGTETQYF
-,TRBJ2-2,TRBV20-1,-,TGCAGTGCTAGAAGGGCGAACACCGGGGAGCTGTTTTTT,CSARRANTGELFF
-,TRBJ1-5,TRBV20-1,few,TGCAGTGCTAGTCCGGGGCATGGCAATCAGCCCCAGCATTTT,CSASPGHGNQPQHF
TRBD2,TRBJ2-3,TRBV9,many,TGTGCCAGCAGCGACTCGGCGGGGGGGAGCACAGATACGCAGTATTTT,CASSDSAGGSTDTQYF
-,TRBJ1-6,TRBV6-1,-,TGTGCAAGCAGTGTAGGGCCAGGGGATGCTTCACCCCTCCACTTT,CASSVGPGDASPLHF
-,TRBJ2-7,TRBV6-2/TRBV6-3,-,TGTGCCAGCAGTTACGCGGGGCGCTACGAGCAGTACTTC,CASSYAGRYEQYF
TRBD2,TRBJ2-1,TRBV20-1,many,TGCAGTGCGGGCGGGGGGGCCGTATATGAGCAGTTCTTC,CSAGGGAVYEQFF
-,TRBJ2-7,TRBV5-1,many,TGCGCCAGCTACCCAGACGGGAACCACGAGCAGTACTTC,CASYPDGNHEQYF
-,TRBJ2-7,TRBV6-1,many,TGTGCCAGCAGCGCCGACATTTTGGTCTACGAGCAGTACTTC,CASSADILVYEQYF
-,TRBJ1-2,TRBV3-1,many,TGTGCCAGCAGCCATGCTCAGGGAGATGGCTACACCTTC,CASSHAQGDGYTF
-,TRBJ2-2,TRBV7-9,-,TGTGCCAGCGGGGAAGCCTTAAAAACCGGGGAGCTGTTTTTT,CASGEALKTGELFF
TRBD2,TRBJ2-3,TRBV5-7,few,TGTGCCAGCAGCTTGGAGGGGCGGGGGGCCAGCACAGATACGCAGTATTTT,CASSLEGRGASTDTQYF
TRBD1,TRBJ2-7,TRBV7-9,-,TGTGCCAGCAACCCGACAGGGGGCTACGAGCAGTACTTC,CASNPTGGYEQYF
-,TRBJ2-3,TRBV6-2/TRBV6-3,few,TGTGCCAGCAGTTCATCTAGCAGTGCAGATACGCAGTATTTT,CASSSSSSADTQYF
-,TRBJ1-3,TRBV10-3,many,TGTGCCATCAGATTCCAGGGCTCTGGAAACACCATATATTTT,CAIRFQGSGNTIYF
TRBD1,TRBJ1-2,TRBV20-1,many,TGCAGTGCTAGAATACAGGGGCGGAGTGGCTACACCTTC,CSARIQGRSGYTF
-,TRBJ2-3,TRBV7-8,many,TGTGCCAGCAGCCAATCGCGGGACGGAGGATCTAGCACAGATACGCAGTATTTT,CASSQSRDGGSSTDTQYF
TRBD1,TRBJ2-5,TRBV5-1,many,TGCGCCAGCAGCTTGGCGACAGGGGGGACCCAGTACTTC,CASSLATGGTQYF
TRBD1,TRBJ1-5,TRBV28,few,TGTGCCAGCAGTCCCAGGGACAGGGTCGGGCAGCCCCAGCATTTT,CASSPRDRVGQPQHF
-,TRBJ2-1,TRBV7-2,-,TGTGCCAGCAGCTTAGGCTGGGACGACGTACCTGTCTATGAGCAGTTCTTC,CASSLGWDDVPVYEQFF
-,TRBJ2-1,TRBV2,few,TGTGCCAGCAGCTATTCCATTGAGCAGTTCTTC,CASSYSIEQFF
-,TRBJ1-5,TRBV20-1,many,TGCAGTGCTAGCGGGGGTAATCAGCCCCAGCATTTT,CSASGGNQPQHF
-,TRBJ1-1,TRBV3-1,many,TGTGCCAGCAGCCAAGATGCGCTGCACACTGAAGCTTTCTTT,CASSQDALHTEAFF